The clone carrying this T cell receptor beta chain was seen ten or more times. The data stem from a study of blood T cell repertoires in COVID-19. Study-wide background: Researchers got acute and convalescent COVID-19 samples from the United States, Italy and Spain. In each case, the material was cDNA or gDNA derived from T cells, B-cell-depleted T cells, or PBMCs.

This CDR3 is built from 15 residues. With 6 bases removed from V and 5 bases from J, the gap between germline ends came to 19 bases. The V gene's germline CDR1 is SGHTA and CDR2 FQGNSA. In the authors' methods: Researchers report that nucleated cell counts were estimated from reference gene primer amplification. Clones were sequenced by immunoSEQ multiplex PCR, and TCRdb holds only the in-frame ones, with some missing. That table is the source of V, J and clone size, and D and trimming were worked out from the DNA. In the table there are 99,000 or so clones, 84% of which are singletons. J is TRBJ2-5 and V is TRBV7-2, with D tentatively TRBD1 (7 bases). This sequence originates from a man between 65 and 79 years old with active or convalescent COVID-19. Input material: peripheral blood. The CDR3 region is CASSKEGALFETQYF. The CDR3 bases are TGTGCCAGCAGTAAGGAGGGGGCCTTATTTGAGACCCAGTACTTC.